This is a list of T cell receptor beta chains from one sample in a study of cytomegalovirus exposure and HLA in healthy donors. Generated by immunoSEQ multiplex PCR, the TCRdb table keeps only in-frame clones and is missing some. The sample contains approximately 170,000 clones, over 60% of which appear only once. The specimen was PBMCs. All receptors come from a girl aged 10 to 17 in good health and CMV-seronegative. Both conserved end residues are part of each CDR3. The order of the fields is V gene, D gene, CDR3 protein. D genes are given only for firm matches.

>TRBV7-9|.
CASSLNERAGEQFF
>TRBV29-1|.
CSVSLDSYYEQYF
>TRBV5-4|TRBD2
CASSIAGGLDTQYF
>TRBV9|TRBD1
CASSVEGAGGSEAFF
>TRBV2|TRBD2
CASSDSGGVYNEQFF
>TRBV28|TRBD1
CASVTGGLETQYF
>TRBV10-2|TRBD2
CASSLAGGRKTQYF
>TRBV2|.
CASTFRFTGNTIYF
>TRBV29-1|TRBD2
CSVESGGLAGGATQYF
>TRBV2|TRBD1
CASRQGSNYGYTF
>TRBV6-5|.
CASSRGNRLQGGYTF
>TRBV19|TRBD1
CASSIEPGGNEQFF
>TRBV7-6|TRBD1
CASSLLVGTGTYEQYF
>TRBV15|.
CATSSQQGRAAFF
>TRBV6-1|.
CASSGLQGPGELFF
>TRBV11-2|.
CASSLDSSTPLHF
>TRBV27|.
CASSLGAGRNQPQHF
>TRBV9|.
CASSVAGVGTEAFF
>TRBV6-1|.
CASNRTPYGYTF
>TRBV18|TRBD1
CASSRDRGYEQYF
>TRBV9|.
CASSFLDRDTEAFF
>TRBV7-3|TRBD2
CASSSGLAGALGEQYF
>TRBV7-9|.
CASRSGDQPQHF
>TRBV6-1|.
CASIPVGGNTIYF
>TRBV7-3|TRBD1
CASSDRGSYGYTF
>TRBV5-1|TRBD2
CASSELGLAGFAGELFF